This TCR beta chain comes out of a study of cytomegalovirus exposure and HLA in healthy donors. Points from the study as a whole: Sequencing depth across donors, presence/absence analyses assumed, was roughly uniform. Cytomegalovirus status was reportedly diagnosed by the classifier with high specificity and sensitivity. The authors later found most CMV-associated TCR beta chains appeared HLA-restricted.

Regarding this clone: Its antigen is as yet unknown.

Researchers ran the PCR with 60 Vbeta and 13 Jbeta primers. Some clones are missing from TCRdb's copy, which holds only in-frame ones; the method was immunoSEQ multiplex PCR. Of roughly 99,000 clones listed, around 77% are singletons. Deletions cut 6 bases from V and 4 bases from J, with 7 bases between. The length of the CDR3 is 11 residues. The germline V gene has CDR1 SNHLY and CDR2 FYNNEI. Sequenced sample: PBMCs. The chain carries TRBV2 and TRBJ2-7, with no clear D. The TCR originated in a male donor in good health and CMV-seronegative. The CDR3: CASRGAYEQYF. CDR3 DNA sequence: TGTGCCAGCAGGGGCGCATACGAGCAGTACTTC.